This TCR beta chain came from a study of technical replicates of blood from several donors. TCRdb keeps only in-frame clones here, not all; method: immunoSEQ multiplex PCR. The sample lists about 81,000 clones; over 75% were seen once. The specimen sequenced was PBMCs. This TCR was recovered from a human donor in good health. Some clones in this sample may be carry-over from other donors' samples.

The DNA of the CDR3 is TGTGCCAGCAGCTTCAGGGGTGGGCTGAACACCGGGGAGCTGTTTTTT. Its translation: CASSFRGGLNTGELFF. V and J are TRBV5-8 and TRBJ2-2, with a possible D match to TRBD1 (6 bases). CDR3 length: 16 residues. The V gene's germline CDR1 is SGHTS and CDR2 YDEGEE. V lost 2 bases to trimming and J lost 1 base, with 12 bases between them.